This passage covers 23 T cell receptor beta chains from one sample sequenced in a study of T cell responses to AZD1222 COVID-19 vaccine listed by TCRdb under 2021. The time point label for this specimen denotes: baseline before first vaccination. The library was built by means of the immunoSEQ multiplex PCR assay. TCRdb obtained this table from immuneACCESS and retained in-frame rearrangements with V and J assigned. These tables miss some clones; where compared with another copy, unresolved V genes account for less than half of the shortfall, and the remainder is unexplained. The sample table holds over 120,000 clones, of which 70% to 90% were seen once. Of the sample, roughly 7.3% falls within the top ten clones. Sequencing used peripheral blood, obtained on day 0 of AZD1222 vaccination. All receptors derive from an adult in good health.

The chain is built from TRBV4-2 and TRBJ2-2; 13 bases fit TRBD2. The CDR3 length is 15 residues. Germline-derived CDR1 and CDR2 are LGHNA and YNFKEQ. Germline trimming cut 1 base from V and 14 bases from J; bases unmatched to any gene: 7. The CDR3 DNA is TGTGCCAGCAGCCAAGGGACTAGCGGGGGCCCATACCTGTTTTTT. Protein: CASSQGTSGGPYLFF.

V is TRBV19 and J is TRBJ2-5; D is possibly TRBD1 (6 bases). CDR1 LNHDA and CDR2 SQIVND come from the germline V gene (reference sequence). With 3 bases removed from V and 4 bases from J, the gap between germline ends came to 12 bases. The CDR3 is 14 residues long. The CDR3 is CASSIGKGGETQYF. Written as DNA, the CDR3 is TGTGCCAGTAGTATCGGGAAAGGGGGAGAGACCCAGTACTTC.

The V and J genes are TRBV7-2 and TRBJ1-1; D possibly corresponds to TRBD1 (5 bases). Trimming pared 3 bases from V and 3 bases from J, leaving 23 bases between. The germline V gene has CDR1 SGHTA and CDR2 FQGNSA. The CDR3 totals 18 residues. The CDR3 sequence is CASSFPWGTPEEDTEAFF. Written as DNA, the CDR3 is TGTGCCAGCAGCTTCCCCTGGGGGACTCCTGAGGAGGACACTGAAGCTTTCTTT.

This clone came up a few times. This rearrangement joins TRBV3-1 (or the pseudogene TRBV3-2) to TRBJ2-1; 12 bases match TRBD2. Germline V gives CDR1 LGHDT, CDR2 YNNKEL (reference sequence). This CDR3 has 14 residues. Losses at the gene ends were 4 bases for V and 9 bases for J; bases not matched to a gene: 4. The CDR3 is CASSRLGLAGEQFF. CDR3 in DNA: TGTGCCAGCAGCCGACTGGGACTAGCGGGTGAGCAGTTCTTC.

The table lists this clone with a count of one. The genes are TRBV9 and TRBJ2-5, with D unresolved. In germline, CDR1 is SGDLS, CDR2 YYNGEE. The CDR3 covers 13 residues. V lost 4 bases to trimming and J lost 5 bases, with 12 bases between them. The CDR3 DNA follows: TGTGCCAGCAGCCTGACGCTCTGGGAGACCCAGTACTTC. Translating it yields CASSLTLWETQYF.

The gene calls are TRBV21-1 and TRBJ1-5. TRBV21-1 is reported as a pseudogene. This CDR3 contains 15 residues. The DNA for the CDR3 is TGTGCCAGCAGCAAAGTTTTCCGTAGCAATCAGCCCCAGCATTTT. Amino acid sequence: CASSKVFRSNQPQHF.

The V call is TRBV5-1, the J call TRBJ1-4; D is undetermined. Germline V gene data show CDR1 as SGHRS and CDR2 as YFSETQ. V gave up 4 bases and J gave up 0 bases, with 13 bases separating them. The CDR3 consists of 16 residues. CDR3 DNA: TGCGCCAGCAGCCGCCCGTCATGGGCAACTAATGAAAAACTGTTTTTT. This encodes CASSRPSWATNEKLFF.

The chain carries TRBV5-5 and TRBJ2-7, with 10 bases identical to TRBD2. V shed 4 bases and J 0 bases; nucleotides not matched to a gene: 10. Per the germline V gene, CDR1 is SGHKS and CDR2 is YYEKEE (reference sequence). The CDR3 length is 17 residues. CDR3 nucleotide sequence: TGTGCCAGCAGCCCCCGGACTAGCGGCCTTCGCTCCTACGAGCAGTACTTC. Translating gives CASSPRTSGLRSYEQYF.

This chain uses TRBV5-6 with TRBJ2-1; D gene unclear. The CDR3 has 11 amino acids. Germline assignment: CDR1 SGHDT and CDR2 YYEEEE. V lost 0 bases, J lost 10 bases, and 5 bases lay in between. CDR3 residues: CASSLGREQFF. The CDR3 DNA follows: TGTGCCAGCAGCTTGGGGCGGGAGCAGTTCTTC.

The rearrangement links TRBV9 to TRBJ2-3; D remains unclear. Germline CDR1 is SGDLS and CDR2 is YYNGEE. Trimming removed 4 bases at V and 4 bases at J, with 10 bases between. The CDR3 runs 13 residues. This CDR3 reads CASSPDRPDTQYF. As DNA, the CDR3 is TGTGCCAGCAGCCCAGATCGCCCAGATACGCAGTATTTT.

The rearrangement uses TRBV7-9 and TRBJ2-3; no firm D call. CDR1 is SEHNR, CDR2 FQNEAQ, per germline (reference sequence). This CDR3 spans 15 amino acids. V was shortened by 5 bases and J by 2 bases, with 14 bases between the two germline ends. The CDR3 bases are TGTGCCAGCAGCAGCTACCTCTTACCCACAGATACGCAGTATTTT. It specifies CASSSYLLPTDTQYF. The full variable domain, rest sourced from reference TRBV7-9 and TRBJ2-3, is DTGVSQNPRHKITKRGQNVTFRCDPISEHNRLYWYRQTLGQGPEFLTYFQNEAQLEKSRLLSDRFSAERPKGSFSTLEIQRTEQGDSAMYLCASSSYLLPTDTQYFGPGTRLTVL.

V is TRBV27 and J is TRBJ2-4; maybe TRBD2 (6 bases). The germline V gene encodes CDR1 MNHEY and CDR2 SMNVEV (reference sequence). The V end was cut by 7 bases, the J end by 2 bases, with 18 bases between. This CDR3 has 16 residues. The CDR3 DNA sequence: TGTGCCAGCACCCCCCTCGGGGGTTTGACCAAAAACATTCAGTACTTC. As protein: CASTPLGGLTKNIQYF.

In DNA, the CDR3 is TGCGCCAGCAGCCAAGACTGGGAGGACACTGAAGCTTTCTTT. This encodes CASSQDWEDTEAFF. The chain links TRBV4-1 to TRBJ1-1; D is unclear. V was trimmed by 0 bases and J by 3 bases, leaving 8 bases between them. CDR1 MGHRA and CDR2 YSYEKL come from the germline V gene. This CDR3 comprises 14 residues.

This chain links TRBV30 with TRBJ1-4; tentative D call: TRBD1 (6 bases). This CDR3 contains 16 residues. The V gene lost 2 bases and the J gene lost 0 bases, with 13 bases spanning the gap. Germline V CDR1 and CDR2: GTSNPN, SVGIG (reference sequence). CDR3: CAWSNRVLTTNEKLFF. For the CDR3, the DNA is TGTGCCTGGAGTAACAGGGTCCTCACAACTAATGAAAAACTGTTTTTT.

The genes are TRBV12-5 and TRBJ2-5, with D possibly being TRBD2 (5 bases). V lost 6 bases, J lost 4 bases, and 12 bases lay in between. Germline loops: CDR1 LGHNT, CDR2 FRNRAP. CDR3 length: 13 amino acids. The CDR3 region has the DNA TGTGCTAGTGGAACATCGGCGGGAGAGACCCAGTACTTC. Translation: CASGTSAGETQYF.

Regarding this clone: Distinct nucleotide sequences in the sample also encode this CDR3. The V and J genes are TRBV28 and TRBJ1-1; D is unclear. V dropped 6 bases and J dropped 0 bases, with 8 bases sitting between them. Per germline, CDR1 MDHEN and CDR2 SYDVKM. The CDR3 runs to 13 residues. The CDR3 DNA is TGTGCCAGCAGAGGCCCCATGAACACTGAAGCTTTCTTT. The encoded protein is CASRGPMNTEAFF. Looking up the rest from reference TRBV28 and TRBJ1-1 gives the full variable domain: DVKVTQSSRYLVKRTGEKVFLECVQDMDHENMFWYRQDPGLGLRLIYFSYDVKMKEKGDIPEGYSVSREKKERFSLILESASTNQTSMYLCASRGPMNTEAFFGQGTRLTVV.

A remark on this clone: Germline and junction disagree at one end, which may indicate a read error. This rearrangement joins TRBV6-5 to TRBJ2-3; no clear D. The CDR3 totals 14 residues. The germline V gene has CDR1 MNHEY and CDR2 SVGAGI. The CDR3 sequence: CASIGQIHTYTQYF. As DNA, the CDR3 is TGTGCCAGCATAGGGCAGATTCACACATATACGCAGTATTTT.

The chain is built from TRBV5-5 and TRBJ2-7; D is undetermined. Per germline, CDR1 SGHKS and CDR2 YYEKEE (reference sequence). V was trimmed by 4 bases and J by 3 bases, leaving 17 bases between them. The CDR3 totals 15 residues. The CDR3 DNA is TGTGCCAGCAGCATCGGATCAAATCCGCTCTACGAGCAGTACTTC. Its protein product is CASSIGSNPLYEQYF. Combining the CDR3 with reference TRBV5-5 and TRBJ2-7 gives the whole variable domain DAGVTQSPTHLIKTRGQQVTLRCSPISGHKSVSWYQQVLGQGPQFIFQYYEKEERGRGNFPDRFSARQFPNYSSELNVNALLLGDSALYLCASSIGSNPLYEQYFGPGTRLTVT.

The chain carries TRBV6-5 and TRBJ2-1; TRBD1 matches 7 bases. V shed 0 bases, J shed 9 bases, and the junction held 5 bases outside the gene matches. Germline V gives CDR1 MNHEY, CDR2 SVGAGI. This CDR3 spans 14 amino acids. The CDR3 reads CASSYSQGVSEQFF. DNA of the CDR3: TGTGCCAGCAGTTACTCGCAGGGGGTCAGTGAGCAGTTCTTC.

As regards this clone: Other DNA sequences in the sample encode the same CDR3. The chain couples TRBV11-3 to TRBJ1-1; D uncertain. This CDR3 is built from 13 residues. V shed 0 bases and J shed 1 base, with 3 bases lying between them. From germline, CDR1 is SGHNT and CDR2 YENEEA. Here the CDR3 reads CASSLEGNTEAFF. CDR3 bases: TGTGCCAGCAGCTTAGAAGGGAACACTGAAGCTTTCTTT. The full variable domain, with the rest looked up from reference TRBV11-3 and TRBJ1-1, is EAGVVQSPRYKIIEKKQPVAFWCNPISGHNTLYWYLQNLGQGPELLIRYENEEAVDDSQLPKDRFSAERLKGVDSTLKIQPAELGDSAVYLCASSLEGNTEAFFGQGTRLTVV.

The chain employs TRBV15 and TRBJ1-6; unclear D gene. Germline V gene sequence: CDR1 LNHNV, CDR2 YYDKDF (reference sequence). With 1 base removed from V and 8 bases from J, the gap between germline ends came to 9 bases. CDR3 length: 14 residues. The CDR3 loop is CATSRGLMDSPLHF. The DNA for the CDR3 is TGTGCCACCAGCAGAGGGTTAATGGATTCACCCCTCCACTTT. Using reference TRBV15 and TRBJ1-6 for the parts outside the CDR3, the full variable domain is DAMVIQNPRYQVTQFGKPVTLSCSQTLNHNVMYWYQQKSSQAPKLLFHYYDKDFNNEADTPDNFQSRRPNTSFCFLDIRSPGLGDTAMYLCATSRGLMDSPLHFGNGTRLTVT.

The chain is built from TRBV7-9 and TRBJ1-1; 8 nucleotides align to TRBD1. Trimming took 5 bases from V and 3 from J; bases not matched to a gene: 8. Germline CDR1 and CDR2: SEHNR and FQNEAQ (reference sequence). The CDR3 contains 15 residues. The CDR3 here is CASSPSTGVDTEAFF. The CDR3 coding sequence is TGTGCCAGCAGCCCTTCGACAGGGGTAGACACTGAAGCTTTCTTT.

The rearrangement joins TRBV18 to TRBJ2-7; D may be TRBD1 (7 bases). Germline V gene sequence: CDR1 KGHSH, CDR2 LQKENI. V was shortened by 3 bases and J by 1 base, with 10 bases between the two germline ends. The CDR3 has 14 residues. This CDR3 is CASSPTGRSYEQYF. CDR3 in DNA: TGTGCCAGCTCACCGACAGGGAGGTCCTACGAGCAGTACTTC.